This T cell receptor (beta chain) was identified in a study of cytomegalovirus exposure and HLA in healthy donors. The wider study: Among the 300 to 500 donors who were genotyped, about 86% fell in the genetic ancestry cluster that is associated with self-reported Caucasian donors.

Of note for this clone: Its target is not known.

Study findings and constraints: In a later analysis, HLA-C alleles had the fewest associated TCRs, DRB1 alleles the most. Reported results showed that the classifier diagnosed cytomegalovirus status with high specificity and sensitivity.

The V gene lost 4 bases and the J gene lost 8 bases, with 8 bases spanning the gap. Germline CDR1 is MNHNS and CDR2 is SASEGT. This CDR3 comprises 12 residues. 13 Jbeta primers and 60 Vbeta primers were used for the PCR. In the original workflow: The count from a later analysis was about 80 million unique TCR beta chains, some 9.9 million of them shared. Produced via immunoSEQ multiplex PCR; TCRdb's table is partial and in-frame only. V and J calls and clone size follow that table, whereas D and trimming were derived from the DNA. This repertoire shows 80,000 to 100,000 clones, 79% found once; its top ten account for about 3.1%.

The specimen was PBMCs. This TCR came from a male donor in good health and CMV-seropositive. The genes are TRBV6-1 and TRBJ2-2; a possible D gene is TRBD1 (5 bases). CDR3 amino acids: CASSVGAGELFF. CDR3 coding DNA: TGTGCCAGCAGTGTTGGGGCTGGGGAGCTGTTTTTT.